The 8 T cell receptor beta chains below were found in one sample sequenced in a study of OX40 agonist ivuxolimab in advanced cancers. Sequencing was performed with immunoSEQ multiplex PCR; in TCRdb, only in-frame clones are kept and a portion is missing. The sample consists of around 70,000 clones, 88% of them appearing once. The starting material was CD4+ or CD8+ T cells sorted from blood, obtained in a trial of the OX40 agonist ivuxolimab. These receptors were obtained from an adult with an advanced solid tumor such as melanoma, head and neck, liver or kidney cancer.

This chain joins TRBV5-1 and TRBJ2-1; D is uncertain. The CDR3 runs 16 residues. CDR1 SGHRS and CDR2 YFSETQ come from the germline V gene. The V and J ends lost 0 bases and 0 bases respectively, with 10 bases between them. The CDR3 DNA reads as TGCGCCAGCAGCTTGGAATCCCTACGCTCCTACAATGAGCAGTTCTTC. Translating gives CASSLESLRSYNEQFF.

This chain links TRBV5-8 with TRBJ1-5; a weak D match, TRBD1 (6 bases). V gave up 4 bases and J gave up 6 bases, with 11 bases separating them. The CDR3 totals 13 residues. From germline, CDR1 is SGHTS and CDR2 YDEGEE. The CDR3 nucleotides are TGTGCCAGCAGCCCTGTAGGGGGTCAGCCCCAGCATTTT. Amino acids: CASSPVGGQPQHF.

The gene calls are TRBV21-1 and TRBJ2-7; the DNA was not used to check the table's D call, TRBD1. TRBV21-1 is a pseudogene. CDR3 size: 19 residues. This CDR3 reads CASQKKRRDRPDRPYEQYF. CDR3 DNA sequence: TGTGCCAGCCAAAAAAAGCGGCGGGACCGTCCGGACAGGCCCTACGAGCAGTACTTC.

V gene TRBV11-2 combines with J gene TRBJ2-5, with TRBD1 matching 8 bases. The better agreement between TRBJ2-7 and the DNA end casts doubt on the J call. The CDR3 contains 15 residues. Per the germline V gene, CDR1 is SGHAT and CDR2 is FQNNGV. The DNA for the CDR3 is TGTGCCAGCAGCTCCAGCCGGGACAGGTCCTACGAGCAGTACTTC. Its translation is CASSSSRDRSYEQYF.

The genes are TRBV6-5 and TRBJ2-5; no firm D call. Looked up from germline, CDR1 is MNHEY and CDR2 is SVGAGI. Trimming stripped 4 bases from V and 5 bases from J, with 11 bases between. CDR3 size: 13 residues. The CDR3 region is CASSSPGSETQYF. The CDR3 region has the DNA TGTGCCAGCAGTTCACCTGGAAGTGAGACCCAGTACTTC.

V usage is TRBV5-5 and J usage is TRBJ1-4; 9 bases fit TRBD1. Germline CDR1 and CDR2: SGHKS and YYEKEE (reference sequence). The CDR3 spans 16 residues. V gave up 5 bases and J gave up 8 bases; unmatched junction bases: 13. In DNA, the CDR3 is TGTGCCAGCAGATCCGGGACAGGGTTTTTACAAGAAAAACTGTTTTTT. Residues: CASRSGTGFLQEKLFF.

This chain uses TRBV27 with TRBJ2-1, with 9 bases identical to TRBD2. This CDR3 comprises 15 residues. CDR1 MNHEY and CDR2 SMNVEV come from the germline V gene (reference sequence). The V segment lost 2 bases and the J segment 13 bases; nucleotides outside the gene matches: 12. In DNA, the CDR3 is TGTGCCAGCAGTTTAGCTCTAGCGGGACGGTCTGGACAGTTCTTC. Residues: CASSLALAGRSGQFF.

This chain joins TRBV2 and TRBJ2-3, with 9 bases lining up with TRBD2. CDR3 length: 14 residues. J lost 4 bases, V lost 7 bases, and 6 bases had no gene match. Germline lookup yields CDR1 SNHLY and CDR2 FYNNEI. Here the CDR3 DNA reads TGTGCCAGCACCCTAGCGGGACTCGCAGATACGCAGTATTTT. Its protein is CASTLAGLADTQYF.